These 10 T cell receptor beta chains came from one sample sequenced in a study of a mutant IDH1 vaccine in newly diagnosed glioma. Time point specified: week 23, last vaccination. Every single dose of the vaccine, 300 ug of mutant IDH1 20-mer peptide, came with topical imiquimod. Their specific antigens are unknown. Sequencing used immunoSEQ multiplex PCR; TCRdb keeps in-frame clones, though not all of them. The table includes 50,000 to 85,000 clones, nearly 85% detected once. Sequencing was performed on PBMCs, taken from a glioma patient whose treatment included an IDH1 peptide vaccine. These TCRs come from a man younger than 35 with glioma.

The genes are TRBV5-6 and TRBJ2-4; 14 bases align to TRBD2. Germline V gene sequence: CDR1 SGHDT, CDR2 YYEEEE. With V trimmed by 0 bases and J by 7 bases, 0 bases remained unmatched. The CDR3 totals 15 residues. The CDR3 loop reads CASSLGLAGGNIQYF. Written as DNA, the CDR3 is TGTGCCAGCAGCTTGGGACTAGCGGGAGGGAACATTCAGTACTTC.

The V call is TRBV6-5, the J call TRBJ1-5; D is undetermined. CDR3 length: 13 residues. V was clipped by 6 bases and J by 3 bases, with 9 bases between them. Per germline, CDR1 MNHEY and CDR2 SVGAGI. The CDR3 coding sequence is TGTGCCAGCAGCCGTACCGTCAATCAGCCCCAGCATTTT. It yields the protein CASSRTVNQPQHF.

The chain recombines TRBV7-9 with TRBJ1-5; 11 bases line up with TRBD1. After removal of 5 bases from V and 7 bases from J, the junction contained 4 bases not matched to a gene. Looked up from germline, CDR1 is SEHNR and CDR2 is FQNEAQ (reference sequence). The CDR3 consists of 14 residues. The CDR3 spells CASSRTGGEQPQHF. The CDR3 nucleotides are TGTGCCAGCAGCCGGACAGGGGGCGAACAGCCCCAGCATTTT.

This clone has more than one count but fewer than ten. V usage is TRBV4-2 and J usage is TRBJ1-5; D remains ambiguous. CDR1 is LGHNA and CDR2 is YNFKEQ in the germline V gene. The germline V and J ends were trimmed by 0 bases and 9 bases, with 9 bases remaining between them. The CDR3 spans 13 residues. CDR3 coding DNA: TGTGCCAGCAGCCAAGACTCCTTCGGGCCCCAGCATTTT. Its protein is CASSQDSFGPQHF.

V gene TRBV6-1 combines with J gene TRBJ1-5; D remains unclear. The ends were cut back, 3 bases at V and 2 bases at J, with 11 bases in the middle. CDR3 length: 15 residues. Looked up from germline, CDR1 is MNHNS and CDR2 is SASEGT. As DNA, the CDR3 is TGTGCCAGCAGTGACCTCACTGGGGGCAATCAGCCCCAGCATTTT. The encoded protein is CASSDLTGGNQPQHF.

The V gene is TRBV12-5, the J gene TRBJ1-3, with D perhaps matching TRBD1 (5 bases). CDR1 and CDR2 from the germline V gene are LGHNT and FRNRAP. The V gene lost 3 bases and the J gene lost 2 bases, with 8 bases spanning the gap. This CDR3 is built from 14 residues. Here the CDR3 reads CASGLGVTGNTIYF. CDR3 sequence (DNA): TGTGCTAGTGGTTTAGGGGTTACTGGAAACACCATATATTTT.

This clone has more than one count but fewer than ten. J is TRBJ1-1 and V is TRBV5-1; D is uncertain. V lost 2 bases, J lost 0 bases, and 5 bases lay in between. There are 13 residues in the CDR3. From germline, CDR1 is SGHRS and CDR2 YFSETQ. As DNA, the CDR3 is TGCGCCAGCAGCTTTGGGTTGAACACTGAAGCTTTCTTT. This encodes CASSFGLNTEAFF.

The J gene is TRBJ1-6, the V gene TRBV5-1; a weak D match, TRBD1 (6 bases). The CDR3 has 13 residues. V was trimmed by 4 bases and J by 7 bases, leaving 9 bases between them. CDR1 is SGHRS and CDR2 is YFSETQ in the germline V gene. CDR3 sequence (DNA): TGCGCCAGCAGCCTTACAGGGAATTCACCCCTCCACTTT. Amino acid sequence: CASSLTGNSPLHF.

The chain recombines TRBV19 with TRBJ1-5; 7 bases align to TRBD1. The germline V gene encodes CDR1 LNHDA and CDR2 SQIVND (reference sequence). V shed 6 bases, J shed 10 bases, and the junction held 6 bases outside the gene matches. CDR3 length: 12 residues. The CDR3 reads CASRTLGGPQHF. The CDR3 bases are TGTGCCAGTAGAACCCTAGGGGGCCCCCAGCATTTT.

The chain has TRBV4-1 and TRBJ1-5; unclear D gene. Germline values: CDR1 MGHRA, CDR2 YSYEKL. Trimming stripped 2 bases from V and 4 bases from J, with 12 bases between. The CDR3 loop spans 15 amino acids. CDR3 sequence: CASSQRGGMNQPQHF. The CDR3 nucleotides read TGCGCCAGCAGCCAACGAGGAGGGATGAATCAGCCCCAGCATTTT.